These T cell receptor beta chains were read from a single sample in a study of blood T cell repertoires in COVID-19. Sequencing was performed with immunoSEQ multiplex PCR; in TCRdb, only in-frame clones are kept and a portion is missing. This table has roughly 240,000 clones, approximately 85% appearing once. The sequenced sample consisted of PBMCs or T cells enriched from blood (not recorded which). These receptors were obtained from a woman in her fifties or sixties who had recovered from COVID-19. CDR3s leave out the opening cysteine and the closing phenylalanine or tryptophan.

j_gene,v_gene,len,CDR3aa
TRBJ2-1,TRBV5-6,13,ASARRRTNHNEQF
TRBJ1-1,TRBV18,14,ASSPVGTNMNTEAF
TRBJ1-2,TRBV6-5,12,ASRIGRTNYGYT
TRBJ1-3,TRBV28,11,ASTLPPGNTIY
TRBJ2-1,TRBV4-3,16,ASSPGFTRASSYNEQF
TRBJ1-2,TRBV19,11,ASTSQGFYGYT
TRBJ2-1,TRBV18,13,ASSNLAGSYNEQF
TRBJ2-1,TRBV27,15,ASSPFWRGKSYNEQF
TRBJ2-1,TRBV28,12,ASNTGTGWNEQF
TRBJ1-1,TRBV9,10,ASSRGATEAF
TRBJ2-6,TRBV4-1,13,ASSPTGVGANVLT
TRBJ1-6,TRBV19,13,ASSGDRGANSPLH
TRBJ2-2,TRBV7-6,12,ASSLASRGGELF
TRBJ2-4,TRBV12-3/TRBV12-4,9,ASSFRNIQY
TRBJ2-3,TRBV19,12,ASSLGTSGLAQY
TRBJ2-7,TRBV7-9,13,ASISYTGTLYEQY
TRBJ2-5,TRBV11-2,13,ASSSLAGATETQY
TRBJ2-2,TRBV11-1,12,ASSLKGLTGELF
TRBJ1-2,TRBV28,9,ASNRGYGYT
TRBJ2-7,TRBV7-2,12,ASSLVQGRYEQY
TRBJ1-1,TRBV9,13,ASSGQTGLNTEAF
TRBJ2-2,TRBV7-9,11,ASSRRTTGELF
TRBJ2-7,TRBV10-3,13,AISKTGDISYEQY
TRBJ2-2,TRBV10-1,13,ASSGTGGAAGELF
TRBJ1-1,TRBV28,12,ASSLRTTFMEAF
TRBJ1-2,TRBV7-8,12,ASSLSRLPYGYT
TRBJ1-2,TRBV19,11,ASRQNSNYGYT
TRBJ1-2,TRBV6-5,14,ASSYRTPGVNYGYT
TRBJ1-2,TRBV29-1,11,SVPGQGEHGYT
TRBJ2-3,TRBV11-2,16,ASSLSESSGGPSDTQY
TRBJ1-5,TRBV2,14,ASSPEGGQYNQPQH
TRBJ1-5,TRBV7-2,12,ASSFPGGAQPQH
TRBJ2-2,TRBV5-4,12,ATQGYANTGELF
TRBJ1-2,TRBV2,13,ASSEAGQGVYGYT
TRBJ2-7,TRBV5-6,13,ASSLVGRSSYEQY
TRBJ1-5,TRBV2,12,ASRDRNSNQPQH
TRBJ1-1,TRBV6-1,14,ASSDPLRQGWAEAF
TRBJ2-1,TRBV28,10,ASSLRLDEQF
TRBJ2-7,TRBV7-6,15,ASSHSLAGGGTYEQY
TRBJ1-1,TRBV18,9,ASSPQEEAF
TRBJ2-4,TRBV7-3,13,ASSPTQDSVHIQY
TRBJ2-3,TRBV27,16,ASSFRTSGRVRTDTQY
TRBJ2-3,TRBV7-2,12,ASSRDKSTDTQY
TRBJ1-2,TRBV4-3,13,ASSQESGVFGGYT